This T cell receptor (beta chain) stems from a study of PD-1 blockade in classical Hodgkin lymphoma (dated by TCRdb to the early 2020s). The study in broad terms: Nivolumab dosing was 3 mg/kg intravenously every 2 weeks, continuing until either disease progression or unacceptable toxicity. A peripheral blood immune signature of response to PD-1 blockade in classical Hodgkin lymphoma was defined using TCR beta sequencing and CyTOF. Results the study describes overall, beyond this receptor: CD4+ but not CD8+ TCR diversity rose significantly by C4D1 (p=0.0027 vs p=0.16), most apparent in complete responders (p=0.02). Lower diversity was observed in patients in whom nivolumab was started less than 1 year after ASCT, and these patients were excluded from later analyses so that confounding by immune reconstitution would be avoided. Only a single clinical trial cohort was studied, and what caused the repertoire differences, possibly disease activity or prior therapy, remained undefined. Trial patients with a complete response had baseline diversity similar to that of newly diagnosed patients, while partial responders and progressors had significantly lower diversity. Newly diagnosed patients were reported to have lower baseline TCR diversity than healthy donors, and relapsed/refractory patients were reported to have lower baseline TCR diversity still.

Reading the label with the study, this specimen's time point is: cycle 4 day 1 (C4D1), after five to seven weeks of nivolumab. Relapse after autologous stem cell transplantation had occurred in all trial patients, and cohorts A, B and C were distinguished by prior brentuximab vedotin exposure. The trial cohort included 55 to 65 patients with relapsed/refractory classical Hodgkin lymphoma, and each patient had a best overall response of complete response, partial response or progressive disease. In the multi-cohort phase II CheckMate 205 trial, trial patients received single-agent nivolumab. Best overall response was determined by an independent review committee according to the 2007 International Working Group response criteria. PBMCs from the trial were collected at three points: immediately before nivolumab initiation (C1D1), and during therapy at cycle 2 day 1 and cycle 4 day 1. Peripheral blood was collected in 8 mL Vacutainer Cell Preparation Tubes, from which PBMCs were isolated by centrifugation and then cryopreserved.

Remarks on this clone: Its antigen target is currently unknown. Nothing much larger sits one base from this clone, and base qualities are not available.

The Qiagen DNeasy kit was used to extract genomic DNA from unsorted PBMCs and from the negatively selected CD4+ and CD8+ fractions. Amplification of TCR beta CDR3 regions was done by immunoSEQ multiplex PCR with primers that anneal to V and J segments. A synthetic immune receptor repertoire was used to minimize amplification bias, and any residual bias was removed computationally once sequencing was done. The study's processing was this. Custom Python scripts were used to quantify repertoire diversity as the Shannon entropy index. Unsorted, CD4+ and CD8+ repertoires were analyzed separately, except for combined analyses in which CD4+ and CD8+ sequences were merged in silico. A clone was considered expanded if an increase in frequency of at least 2-fold after treatment relative to C1D1 was found, and a pseudocount of 0.5 was applied to clones undetected at baseline. Singleton clones were defined as clones with 0 or 1 copy at C1D1, and non-singleton clones were defined as clones with 2 or more copies. Clones expanded in unsorted samples were annotated as CD4+, CD8+ or unknown by matching protein sequences in sorted samples from the same patient. Wilcoxon tests were applied to paired samples to test diversity changes from C1D1 to C4D1. Not all clones reach the TCRdb copy of this immuneACCESS table, which keeps in-frame sequences only. Checked studies attribute under half of the gap to unresolved V genes and leave the rest unexplained. V and J calls plus clone size are reproduced from that table; the DNA served to infer D and trimming. The table for this sample lists 99,000 or so clones; approximately 90% of them were counted only once. The ten largest clones represent about 20% of the sample.

The germline V end is reduced by 4 bases and the J end by 3 bases; junction bases left unmatched: 9. Per the germline V gene (reference sequence), LNHDA is the CDR1 and SQIVND is the CDR2. From the cysteine through the phenylalanine, the CDR3 covers 15 amino acids. Here the CDR3 DNA is all that survives: 45 bases in frame from base 1. The sample here was peripheral blood mononuclear cells (PBMCs), taken before the fourth cycle of nivolumab. The chain employs TRBV19 and TRBJ2-7, and TRBD2 matches 7 of the central bases. The sequence came from a human donor with classical Hodgkin lymphoma. CDR3 protein: CASSRAGAGDYEQYF. The DNA sequence is as follows: TGTGCCAGTAGTAGGGCTGGGGCGGGAGACTACGAGCAGTACTTC.